The clone carrying this TCR beta chain came up once. This record belongs to a study of technical replicates of blood from a few donors. Here immunoSEQ multiplex PCR was the method, and the copy in TCRdb shows in-frame clones only, minus some. Found here are about 70,000 clones, around 97% of them singletons; the top ten hold approximately 0.2%. The germline gives CDR1 SGHRS, CDR2 YFSETQ. The CDR3 covers 15 residues. Trimming removed 4 bases from V and 2 bases from J, with 16 bases in between. Sequenced sample: T cells isolated from PBMCs. The TCR originated in a human donor in good health. The chain carries TRBV5-1 and TRBJ2-7; a weak D match, TRBD2 (6 bases). CDR3 region: CASSAVGGTTYEQYF. DNA for the CDR3: TGCGCCAGCAGCGCGGTCGGGGGTACAACCTACGAGCAGTACTTC.